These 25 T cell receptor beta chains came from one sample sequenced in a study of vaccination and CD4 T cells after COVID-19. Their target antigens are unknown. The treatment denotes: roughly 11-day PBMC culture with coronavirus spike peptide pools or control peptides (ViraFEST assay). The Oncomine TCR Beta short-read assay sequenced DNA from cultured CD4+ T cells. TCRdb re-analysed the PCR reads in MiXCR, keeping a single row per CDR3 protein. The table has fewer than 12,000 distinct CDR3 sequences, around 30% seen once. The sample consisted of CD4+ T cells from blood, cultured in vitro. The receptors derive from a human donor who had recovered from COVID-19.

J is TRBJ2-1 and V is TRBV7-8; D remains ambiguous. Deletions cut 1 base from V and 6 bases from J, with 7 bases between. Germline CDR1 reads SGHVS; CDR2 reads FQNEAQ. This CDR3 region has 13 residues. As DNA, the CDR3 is TGTGCCAGCAGCTTAGTACCACCCAATGAGCAGTTCTTC. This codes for CASSLVPPNEQFF.

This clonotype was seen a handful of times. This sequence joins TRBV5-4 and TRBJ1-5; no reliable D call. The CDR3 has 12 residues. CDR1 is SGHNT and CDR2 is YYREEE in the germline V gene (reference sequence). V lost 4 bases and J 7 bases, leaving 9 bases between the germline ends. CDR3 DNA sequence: TGTGCCAGCAGCCTTCCGGGGCAGCCCCAGCATTTT. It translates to CASSLPGQPQHF.

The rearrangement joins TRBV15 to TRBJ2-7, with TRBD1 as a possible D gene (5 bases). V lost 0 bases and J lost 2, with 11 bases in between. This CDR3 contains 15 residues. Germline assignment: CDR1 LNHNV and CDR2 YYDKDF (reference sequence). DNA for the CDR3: TGTGCCACCAGCAGAGATCCAGGGCAAACCTACGAGCAGTACTTC. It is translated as CATSRDPGQTYEQYF.

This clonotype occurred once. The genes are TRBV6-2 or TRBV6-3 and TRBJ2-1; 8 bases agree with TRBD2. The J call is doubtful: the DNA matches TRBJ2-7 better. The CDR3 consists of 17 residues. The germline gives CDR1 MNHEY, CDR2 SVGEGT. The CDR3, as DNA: TGTGCCAGCAGGGGAGGTTTAGGCGGGAGGTCCGCCTACGAGCAGTACTTC. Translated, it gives CASRGGLGGRSAYEQYF.

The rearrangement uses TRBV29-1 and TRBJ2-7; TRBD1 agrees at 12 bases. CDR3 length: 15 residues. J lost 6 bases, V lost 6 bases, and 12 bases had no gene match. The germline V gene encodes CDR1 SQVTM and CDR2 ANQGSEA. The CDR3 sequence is CSVKASGQGASEQYF. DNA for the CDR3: TGCAGCGTCAAGGCGTCGGGACAGGGGGCCTCCGAGCAGTACTTC.

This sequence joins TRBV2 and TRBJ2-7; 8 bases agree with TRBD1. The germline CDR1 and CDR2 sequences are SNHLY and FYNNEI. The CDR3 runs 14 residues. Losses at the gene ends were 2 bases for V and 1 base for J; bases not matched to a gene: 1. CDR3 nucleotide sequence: TGTGCCAGCAGTGAACACAGGGGGTCCTACGAGCAGTACTTC. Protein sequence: CASSEHRGSYEQYF.

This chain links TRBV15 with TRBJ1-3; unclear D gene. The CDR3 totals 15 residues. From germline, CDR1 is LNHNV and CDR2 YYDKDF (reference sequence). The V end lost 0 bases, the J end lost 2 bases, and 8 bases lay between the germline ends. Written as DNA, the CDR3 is TGTGCCACCAGCAGAGACCTTATACCTGGAAACACCATATATTTT. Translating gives CATSRDLIPGNTIYF.

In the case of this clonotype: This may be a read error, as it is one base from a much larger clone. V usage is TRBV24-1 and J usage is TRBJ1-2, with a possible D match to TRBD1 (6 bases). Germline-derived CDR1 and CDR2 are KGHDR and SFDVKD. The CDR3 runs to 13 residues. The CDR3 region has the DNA TGTGCCACCAGTGATGACAGGAGCTATGGCTGCACCTTC. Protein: CATSDDRSYGCTF.

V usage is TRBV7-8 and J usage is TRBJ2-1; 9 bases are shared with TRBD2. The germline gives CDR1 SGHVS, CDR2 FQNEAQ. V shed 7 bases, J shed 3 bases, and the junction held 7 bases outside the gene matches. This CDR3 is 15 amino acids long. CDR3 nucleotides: TGTGCCAGCACTATGCGGGAGGGGAACTACAATGAGCAGTTCTTC. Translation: CASTMREGNYNEQFF.

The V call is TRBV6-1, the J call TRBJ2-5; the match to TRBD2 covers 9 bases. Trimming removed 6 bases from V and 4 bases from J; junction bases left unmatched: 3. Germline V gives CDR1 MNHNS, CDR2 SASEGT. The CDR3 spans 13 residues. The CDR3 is CASRRGGAETQYF. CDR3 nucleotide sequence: TGTGCCAGCAGGCGGGGGGGGGCAGAGACCCAGTACTTC.

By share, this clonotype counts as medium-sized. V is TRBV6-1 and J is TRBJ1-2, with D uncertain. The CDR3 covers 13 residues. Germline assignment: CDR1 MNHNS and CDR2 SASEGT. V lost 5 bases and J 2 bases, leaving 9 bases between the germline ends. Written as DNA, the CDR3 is TGTGCCAGCAGTCCCAGGCAAAACTATGGCTACACCTTC. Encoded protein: CASSPRQNYGYTF.

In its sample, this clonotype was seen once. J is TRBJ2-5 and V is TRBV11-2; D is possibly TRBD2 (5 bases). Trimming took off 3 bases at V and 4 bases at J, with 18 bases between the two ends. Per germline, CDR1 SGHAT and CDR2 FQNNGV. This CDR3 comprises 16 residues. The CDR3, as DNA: TGTGCCAGCAGCTTGCGGAGCCCGGGGTTTCGAGAGACCCAGTACTTC. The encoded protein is CASSLRSPGFRETQYF.

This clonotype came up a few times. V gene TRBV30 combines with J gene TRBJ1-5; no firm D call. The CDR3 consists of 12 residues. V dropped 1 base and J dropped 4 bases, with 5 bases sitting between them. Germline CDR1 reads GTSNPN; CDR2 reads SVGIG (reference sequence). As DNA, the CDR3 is TGTGCCTGGAGTGGTGGGAATCAGCCCCAGCATTTT. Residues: CAWSGGNQPQHF.

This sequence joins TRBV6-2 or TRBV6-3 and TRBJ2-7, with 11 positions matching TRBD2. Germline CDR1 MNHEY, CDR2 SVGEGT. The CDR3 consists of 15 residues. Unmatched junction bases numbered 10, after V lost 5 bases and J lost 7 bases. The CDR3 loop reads CASSGPGTSGVEQYF. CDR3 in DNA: TGTGCCAGCAGTGGCCCCGGGACTAGCGGTGTGGAGCAGTACTTC.

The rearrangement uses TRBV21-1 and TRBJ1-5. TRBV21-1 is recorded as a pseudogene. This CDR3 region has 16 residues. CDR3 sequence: CASSKRSLCRNQPQHF. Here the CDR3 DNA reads TGTGCCAGCAGCAAACGGTCTTTGTGTCGCAATCAGCCCCAGCATTTT.

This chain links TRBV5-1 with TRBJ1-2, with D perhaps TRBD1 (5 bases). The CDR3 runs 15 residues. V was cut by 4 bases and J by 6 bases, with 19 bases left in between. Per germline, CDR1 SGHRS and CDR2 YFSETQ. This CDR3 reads CASSLEWQGLDGYTF. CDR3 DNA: TGCGCCAGCAGCCTAGAGTGGCAGGGCCTCGATGGCTACACCTTC. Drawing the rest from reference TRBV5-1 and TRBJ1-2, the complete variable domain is KAGVTQTPRYLIKTRGQQVTLSCSPISGHRSVSWYQQTPGQGLQFLFEYFSETQRNKGNFPGRFSGRQFSNSRSEMNVSTLELGDSALYLCASSLEWQGLDGYTFGSGTRLTVV.

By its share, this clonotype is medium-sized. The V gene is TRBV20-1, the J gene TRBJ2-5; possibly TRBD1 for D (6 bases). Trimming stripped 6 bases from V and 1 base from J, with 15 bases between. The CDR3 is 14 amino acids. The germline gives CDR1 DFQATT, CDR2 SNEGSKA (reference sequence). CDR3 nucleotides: TGCAGTGCCGAGCGTGGGGGCGTCCAAGAGACCCAGTACTTC. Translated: CSAERGGVQETQYF.

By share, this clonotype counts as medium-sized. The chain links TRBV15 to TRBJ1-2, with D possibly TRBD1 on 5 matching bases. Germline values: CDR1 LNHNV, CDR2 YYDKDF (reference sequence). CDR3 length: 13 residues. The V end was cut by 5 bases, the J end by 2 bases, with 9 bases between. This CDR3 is CATSAGTNYGYTF. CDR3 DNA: TGTGCCACCAGCGCCGGGACCAACTATGGCTACACCTTC.

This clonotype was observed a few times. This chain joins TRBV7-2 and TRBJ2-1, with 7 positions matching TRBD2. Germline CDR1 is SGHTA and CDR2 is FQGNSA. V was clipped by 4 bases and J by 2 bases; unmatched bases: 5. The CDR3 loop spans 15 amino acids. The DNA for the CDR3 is TGTGCCAGCAGCTCCGGGACTATAACCTACAATGAGCAGTTCTTC. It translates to CASSSGTITYNEQFF.

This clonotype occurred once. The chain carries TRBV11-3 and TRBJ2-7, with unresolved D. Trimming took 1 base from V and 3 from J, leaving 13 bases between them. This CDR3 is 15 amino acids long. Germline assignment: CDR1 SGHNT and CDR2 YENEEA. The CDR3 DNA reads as TGTGCCAGCAGCTTAGCGGCAGGTGGCGGCTACGAGCAGTACTTC. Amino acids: CASSLAAGGGYEQYF.

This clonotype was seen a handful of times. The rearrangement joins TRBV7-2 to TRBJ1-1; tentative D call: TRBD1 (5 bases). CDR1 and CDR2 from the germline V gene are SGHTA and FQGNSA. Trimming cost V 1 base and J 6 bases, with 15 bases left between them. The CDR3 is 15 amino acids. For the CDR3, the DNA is TGTGCCAGCAGCTTAGTCCGGCCTCGGGGCGCTGAAGCTTTCTTT. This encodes CASSLVRPRGAEAFF.

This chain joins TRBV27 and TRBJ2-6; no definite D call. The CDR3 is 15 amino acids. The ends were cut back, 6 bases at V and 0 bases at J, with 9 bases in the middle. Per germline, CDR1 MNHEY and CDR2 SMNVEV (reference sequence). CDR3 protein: CASSQFRSGANVLTF. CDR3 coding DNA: TGTGCCAGCAGCCAATTCCGCTCTGGGGCCAACGTCCTGACTTTC.

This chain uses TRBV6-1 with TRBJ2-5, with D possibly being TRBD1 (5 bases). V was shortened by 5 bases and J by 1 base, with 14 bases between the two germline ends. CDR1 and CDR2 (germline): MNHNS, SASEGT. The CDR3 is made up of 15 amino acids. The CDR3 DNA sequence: TGTGCCAGCAGTCTTACGTGGGGCCCCCAAGAGACCCAGTACTTC. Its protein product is CASSLTWGPQETQYF.

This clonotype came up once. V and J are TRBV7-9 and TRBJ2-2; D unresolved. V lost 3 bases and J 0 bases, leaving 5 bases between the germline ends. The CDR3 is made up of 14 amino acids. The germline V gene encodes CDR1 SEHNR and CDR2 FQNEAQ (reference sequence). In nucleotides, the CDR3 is TGTGCCAGCAGCTTCTTCGCGAACACCGGGGAGCTGTTTTTT. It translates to CASSFFANTGELFF.

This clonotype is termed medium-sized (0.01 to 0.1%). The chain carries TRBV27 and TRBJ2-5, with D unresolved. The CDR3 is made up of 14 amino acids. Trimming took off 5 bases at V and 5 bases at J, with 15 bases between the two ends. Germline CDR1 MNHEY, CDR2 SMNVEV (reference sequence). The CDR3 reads CASSPLGPWETQYF. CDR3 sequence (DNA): TGTGCCAGCAGTCCCCTAGGGCCTTGGGAGACCCAGTACTTC.